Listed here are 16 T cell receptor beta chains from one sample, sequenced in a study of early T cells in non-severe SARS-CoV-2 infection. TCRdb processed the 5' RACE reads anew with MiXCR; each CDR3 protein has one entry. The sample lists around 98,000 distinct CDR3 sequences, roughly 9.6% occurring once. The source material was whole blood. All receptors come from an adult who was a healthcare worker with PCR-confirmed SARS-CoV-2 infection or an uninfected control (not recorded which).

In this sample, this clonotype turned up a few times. The CDR3 spells CASIWLARGLNTEAFF. The CDR3 DNA reads TGTGCCAGCATATGGTTGGCCAGGGGGCTGAACACTGAAGCTTTCTTT. This chain links TRBV2 with TRBJ1-1, with TRBD1 matching 8 bases. CDR1 is SNHLY, CDR2 FYNNEI, per germline. With V trimmed by 7 bases and J by 0 bases, 10 bases remained unmatched. The CDR3 is 16 amino acids.

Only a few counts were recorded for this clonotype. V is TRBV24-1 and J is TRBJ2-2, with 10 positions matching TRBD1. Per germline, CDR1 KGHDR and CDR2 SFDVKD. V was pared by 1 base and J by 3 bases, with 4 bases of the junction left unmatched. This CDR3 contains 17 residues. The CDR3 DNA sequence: TGTGCCACCAGTGATTTTGCGGGACAGGGGTACACCGGGGAGCTGTTTTTT. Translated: CATSDFAGQGYTGELFF.

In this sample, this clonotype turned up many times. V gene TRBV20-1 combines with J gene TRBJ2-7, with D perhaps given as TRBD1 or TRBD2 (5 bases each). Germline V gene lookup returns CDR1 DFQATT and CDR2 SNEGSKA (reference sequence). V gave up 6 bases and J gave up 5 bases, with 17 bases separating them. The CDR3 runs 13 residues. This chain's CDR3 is CSAVWGGGHEQYF. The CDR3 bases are TGCAGTGCCGTTTGGGGCGGAGGCCACGAGCAGTACTTC.

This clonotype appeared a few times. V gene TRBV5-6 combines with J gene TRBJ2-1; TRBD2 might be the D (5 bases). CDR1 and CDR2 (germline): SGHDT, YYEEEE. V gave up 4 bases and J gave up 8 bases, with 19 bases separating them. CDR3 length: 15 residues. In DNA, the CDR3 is TGTGCCAGCAGCGCGTCAGGCTGGGGAGCCCATGAGCAGTTCTTC. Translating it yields CASSASGWGAHEQFF.

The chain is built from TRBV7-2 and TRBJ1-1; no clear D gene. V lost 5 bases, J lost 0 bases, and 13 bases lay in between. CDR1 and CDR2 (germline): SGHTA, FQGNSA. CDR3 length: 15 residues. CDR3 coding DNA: TGTGCCAGCAGCCCCCAGGACGGTCTGAACACTGAAGCTTTCTTT. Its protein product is CASSPQDGLNTEAFF.

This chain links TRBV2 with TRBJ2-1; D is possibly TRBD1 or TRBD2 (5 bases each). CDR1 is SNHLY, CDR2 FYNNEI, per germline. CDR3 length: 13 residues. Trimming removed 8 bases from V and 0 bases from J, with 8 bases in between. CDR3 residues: CASAGSSYNEQFF. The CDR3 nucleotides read TGTGCCAGCGCAGGGAGCTCCTACAATGAGCAGTTCTTC.

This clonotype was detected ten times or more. The CDR3 spells CASSNSGGGTNYGYTF. CDR3 nucleotides: TGTGCCAGCAGCAACTCCGGTGGGGGGACTAACTATGGCTACACCTTC. The J gene is TRBJ1-2, the V gene TRBV6-5, with a weak D call TRBD1 (5 bases). The CDR3 sequence is 16 residues long. V was cut by 6 bases and J by 0 bases, with 17 bases left in between. Germline V gene lookup returns CDR1 MNHEY and CDR2 SVGAGI.

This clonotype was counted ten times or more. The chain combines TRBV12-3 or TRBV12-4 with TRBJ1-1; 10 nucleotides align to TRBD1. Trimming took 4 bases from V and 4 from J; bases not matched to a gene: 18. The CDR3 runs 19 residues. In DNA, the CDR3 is TGTGCCAGCAGTTCCCCCCAGTCCCGGGACAGGGGTAGGACCACTGAAGCTTTCTTT. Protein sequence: CASSSPQSRDRGRTTEAFF.

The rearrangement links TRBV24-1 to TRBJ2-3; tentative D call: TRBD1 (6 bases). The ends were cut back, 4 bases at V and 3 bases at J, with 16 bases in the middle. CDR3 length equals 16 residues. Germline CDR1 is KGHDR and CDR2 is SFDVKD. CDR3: CATSDPRGQSTDTQYF. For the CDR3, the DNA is TGTGCCACCAGTGACCCCCGTGGACAGAGTACAGATACGCAGTATTTT.

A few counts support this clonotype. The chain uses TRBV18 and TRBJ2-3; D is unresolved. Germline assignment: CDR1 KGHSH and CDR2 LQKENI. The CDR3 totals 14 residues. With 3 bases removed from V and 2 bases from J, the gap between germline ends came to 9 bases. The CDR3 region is CASSPQRLTDTQYF. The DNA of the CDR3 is TGTGCCAGCTCACCTCAGAGACTCACAGATACGCAGTATTTT. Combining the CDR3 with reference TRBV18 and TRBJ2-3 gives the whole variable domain NAGVMQNPRHLVRRRGQEARLRCSPMKGHSHVYWYRQLPEEGLKFMVYLQKENIIDESGMPKERFSAEFPKEGPSILRIQQVVRGDSAAYFCASSPQRLTDTQYFGPGTRLTVL.

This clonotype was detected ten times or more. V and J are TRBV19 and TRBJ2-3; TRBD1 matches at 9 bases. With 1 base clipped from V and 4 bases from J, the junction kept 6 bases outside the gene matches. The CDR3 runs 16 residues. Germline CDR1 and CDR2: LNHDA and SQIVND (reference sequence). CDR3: CASSIVGGTGSDTQYF. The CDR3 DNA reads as TGTGCCAGTAGTATAGTAGGCGGGACAGGGTCAGATACGCAGTATTTT.

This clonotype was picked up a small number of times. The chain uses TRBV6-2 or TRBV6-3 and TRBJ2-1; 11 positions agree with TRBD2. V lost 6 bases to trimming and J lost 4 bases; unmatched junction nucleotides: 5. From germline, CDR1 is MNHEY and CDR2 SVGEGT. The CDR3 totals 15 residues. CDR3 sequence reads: CASSYTSGRYNEQFF. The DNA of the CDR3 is TGTGCCAGCAGCTATACTAGCGGGAGATACAATGAGCAGTTCTTC.

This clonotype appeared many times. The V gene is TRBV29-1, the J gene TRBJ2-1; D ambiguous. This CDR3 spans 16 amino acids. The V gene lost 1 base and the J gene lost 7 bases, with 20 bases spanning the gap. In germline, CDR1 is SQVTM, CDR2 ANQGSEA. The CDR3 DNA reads TGCAGCGTTGAAGGGCCCTGGTTGGGTACCCCTAATGAGCAGTTCTTC. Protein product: CSVEGPWLGTPNEQFF.

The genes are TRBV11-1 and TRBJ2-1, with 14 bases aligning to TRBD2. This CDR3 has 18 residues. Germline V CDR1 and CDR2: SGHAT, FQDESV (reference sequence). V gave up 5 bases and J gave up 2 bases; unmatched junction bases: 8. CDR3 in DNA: TGTGCCAGCAGCCCCGGACTAGCGGGGGGAACCCCCTACAATGAGCAGTTCTTC. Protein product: CASSPGLAGGTPYNEQFF.

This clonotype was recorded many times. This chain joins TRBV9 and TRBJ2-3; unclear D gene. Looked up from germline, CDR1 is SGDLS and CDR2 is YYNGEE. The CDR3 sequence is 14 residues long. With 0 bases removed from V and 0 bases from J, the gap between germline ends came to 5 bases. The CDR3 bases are TGTGCCAGCAGCGTAGGAAGGAGCACAGATACGCAGTATTTT. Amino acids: CASSVGRSTDTQYF.

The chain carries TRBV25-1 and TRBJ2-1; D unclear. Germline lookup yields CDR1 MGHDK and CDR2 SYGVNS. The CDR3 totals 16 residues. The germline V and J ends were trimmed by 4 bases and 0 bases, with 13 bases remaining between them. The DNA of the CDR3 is TGTGCCAGCAGTGGGTCAGAGATTGACTCCTACAATGAGCAGTTCTTC. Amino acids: CASSGSEIDSYNEQFF.